The source of this T cell receptor beta chain is a study of T-cell memory formation after mild COVID-19. This clonotype came up a few times. Its target is unknown. The study, taken as a whole, reports: Largely, contracting CD4+ clones fell within CM and EM, and contracting CD8+ clones within EMRA. Memory cells collected pre-infection included some clones that later responded, suggesting cross-reactive memory joined. Clones that got smaller from day 15 to 85 had even CD4/CD8, while clones growing later tipped toward CD4+.

Trimming removed 4 bases from V and 0 bases from J, with 14 bases in between. The CDR3 extends over 16 amino acids. Germline values: CDR1 SGHRS, CDR2 YFSETQ. Using constant-segment primers, 5'RACE produced TCR alpha and TCR beta cDNA libraries carrying sample barcodes and UMIs. MiXCR, run by TCRdb on the 5' RACE reads, gives a single entry per CDR3 protein. The sample includes over 450,000 distinct CDR3 sequences, around 20% of them seen just once. The sequence derives from an adult woman who had mild COVID-19 (a few samples of this study predate the infection). Cell type and time point are not known. The sequencing input was PBMCs or a T cell subset sorted from them (not recorded which). The gene calls are TRBV5-1 and TRBJ1-5, with a tentative D call TRBD1 (6 bases). The CDR3 here is CASSPGQSYSNQPQHF. The CDR3 nucleotides read TGCGCCAGCAGCCCCGGACAGAGCTATAGCAATCAGCCCCAGCATTTT.